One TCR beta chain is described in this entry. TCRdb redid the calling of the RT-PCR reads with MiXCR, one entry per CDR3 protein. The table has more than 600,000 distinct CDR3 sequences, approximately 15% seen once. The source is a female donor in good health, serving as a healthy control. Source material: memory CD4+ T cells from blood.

The CDR3 reads CARSTRPGYEQYF. In DNA form, the CDR3 reads TGTGCCAGAAGCACAAGACCGGGTTACGAGCAGTACTTC. V and J are TRBV5-5 and TRBJ2-7, with D hard to call. V was pared by 8 bases and J by 4 bases, with 16 bases between. The CDR3 is 13 residues long. From germline, CDR1 is SGHKS and CDR2 YYEKEE (reference sequence). Variable domain in full (rest from reference TRBV5-5 and TRBJ2-7): DAGVTQSPTHLIKTRGQQVTLRCSPISGHKSVSWYQQVLGQGPQFIFQYYEKEERGRGNFPDRFSARQFPNYSSELNVNALLLGDSALYLCARSTRPGYEQYFGPGTRLTVT.